Listed below are T cell receptor beta chains from one sample, sequenced in a study of Graves' ophthalmopathy and Graves' hyperthyroidism. One entry per CDR3 protein, called by TCRdb with MiXCR from the multiplex PCR reads. This table has approximately 330,000 distinct CDR3 sequences, roughly 15% appearing once. The sample was peripheral blood. Receptor source: an adult man with Graves' ophthalmopathy. Each CDR3 is given with its conserved first and last residue. Each record gives: J gene, D gene, V gene, clone size, CDR3 protein, CDR3 DNA. D genes are given only for firm matches. Where a row states a size, it is once, few, many or the class of an expanded clone; other rows omit it.

TRBJ2-7	.	TRBV6-2/TRBV6-3	many	CASSRSRDRAYEQYF	TGTGCCAGCAGCAGAAGCCGCGACAGAGCCTACGAGCAGTACTTC
TRBJ1-1	.	TRBV14	many	CASSQEVATEAFF	TGTGCCAGCAGCCAAGAGGTCGCCACTGAAGCTTTCTTT
TRBJ2-7	TRBD1	TRBV7-2	many	CASSPGQGTYYEQYF	TGTGCCAGCAGCCCAGGACAGGGAACCTACTACGAGCAGTACTTC
TRBJ1-2	.	TRBV29-1	many	CSLTGPTSSGYTF	TGCAGCCTTACAGGGCCTACCTCCTCTGGCTACACCTTC
TRBJ2-7	.	TRBV6-1	many	CASRDGQLAYEQYF	TGTGCCAGCAGGGACGGACAGTTGGCCTACGAGCAGTACTTC
TRBJ2-5	TRBD2	TRBV27	many	CASRNSGSGYQETQYF	TGTGCCAGCAGGAATAGTGGTAGCGGGTACCAAGAGACCCAGTACTTC
TRBJ1-5	.	TRBV20-1	many	CSVRDSNQPQHF	TGCAGTGTTCGAGACAGTAATCAGCCCCAGCATTTT
TRBJ2-7	TRBD1	TRBV6-1	many	CASRSGGSYEQYF	TGTGCCAGCAGGTCAGGGGGAAGCTACGAGCAGTACTTC
TRBJ1-1	.	TRBV6-4	many	CATRRGTEAFF	TGTGCCACCCGCAGGGGCACTGAAGCTTTCTTT
TRBJ1-1	.	TRBV11-2	once	CASGRTPGGRTEAFF	TGTGCCAGCGGCAGGACACCCGGGGGAAGGACTGAAGCTTTCTTT
TRBJ1-1	.	TRBV7-8	many	CASSLVLGEAFF	TGTGCCAGCAGCTTAGTCCTGGGAGAAGCTTTCTTT
TRBJ2-5	.	TRBV11-2	.	CASSNRLETQYF	TGTGCCAGCAGTAATAGGTTGGAGACCCAGTACTTC
TRBJ2-7	.	TRBV18	many	CASSSRGIYEQYF	TGTGCCAGCTCCTCCAGGGGAATCTACGAGCAGTACTTC
TRBJ1-3	TRBD1	TRBV2	many	CASSAGGGGNTIYF	TGTGCCAGCAGTGCAGGGGGCGGTGGAAACACCATATATTTT
TRBJ2-5	.	TRBV20-1	many	CSANPLGQGATQYF	TGCAGTGCTAACCCCCTCGGGCAGGGAGCGACCCAGTACTTC
TRBJ1-1	TRBD1	TRBV11-2	.	CASSRRQGNTEAFF	TGTGCCAGCAGCCGGCGACAGGGGAACACTGAAGCTTTCTTT
TRBJ1-5	.	TRBV6-2/TRBV6-3	many	CASSPSVNRVSNQPQHF	TGTGCCAGCAGCCCCTCGGTTAACAGGGTCAGCAATCAGCCCCAGCATTTT
TRBJ2-5	TRBD2	TRBV6-2/TRBV6-3	many	CASYGGKKETQYF	TGTGCCAGCTACGGGGGGAAAAAAGAGACCCAGTACTTC
TRBJ2-7	TRBD2	TRBV11-1	few	CASSSGTSGTPSYEQYF	TGTGCCAGCAGCTCCGGGACTAGCGGAACGCCATCCTACGAGCAGTACTTC
TRBJ1-5	.	TRBV6-5	many	CASRPRAVGGNQPQHF	TGTGCCAGCAGGCCCAGGGCGGTCGGTGGCAATCAGCCCCAGCATTTT
TRBJ1-2	.	TRBV30	.	CAWSIGENYGYTF	TGTGCCTGGAGTATTGGGGAGAACTATGGCTACACCTTC
TRBJ2-7	TRBD1	TRBV6-1	many	CASSTGVYEQYF	TGTGCCAGCAGTACAGGGGTCTACGAGCAGTACTTC
TRBJ2-5	TRBD2	TRBV5-1	many	CASLIAGGLGETQYF	TGCGCCAGCCTGATAGCGGGAGGGCTCGGAGAGACCCAGTACTTC
TRBJ1-5	TRBD1	TRBV30	many	CAWSITGGRNNQPQHF	TGTGCCTGGAGTATTACAGGGGGCCGGAACAATCAGCCCCAGCATTTT
TRBJ2-5	TRBD2	TRBV5-4	many	CASSKPSGGGQETQYF	TGTGCCAGCAGCAAACCTAGCGGGGGGGGACAAGAGACCCAGTACTTC
TRBJ1-1	.	TRBV11-2	many	CASSLLAGGLNTEAFF	TGTGCCAGCAGCTTATTAGCCGGCGGACTGAACACTGAAGCTTTCTTT
TRBJ1-5	TRBD1	TRBV19	many	CASSIDRDSNQPQHF	TGTGCCAGTAGTATCGACAGGGATAGCAATCAGCCCCAGCATTTT
TRBJ2-7	.	TRBV7-9	.	CASSLHGPDEQYF	TGTGCCAGCAGCTTACATGGTCCGGACGAGCAGTACTTC
TRBJ1-1	.	TRBV6-1	many	CASSDEINTEAFF	TGTGCCAGCAGTGATGAGATTAACACTGAAGCTTTCTTT
TRBJ2-2	TRBD2	TRBV6-5	many	CASSYEGLAGVSGELFF	TGTGCCAGCAGTTACGAGGGTCTAGCGGGAGTTTCTGGGGAGCTGTTTTTT
TRBJ1-3	.	TRBV12-3/TRBV12-4	many	CASSLMITNTIYF	TGTGCCAGCAGTTTAATGATCACAAACACCATATATTTT
TRBJ2-7	.	TRBV28	many	CASEPAQIAGPYEQYF	TGTGCCAGCGAACCCGCCCAGATCGCAGGACCCTACGAGCAGTACTTC
TRBJ1-2	.	TRBV28	.	CASSFVKSGYTF	TGTGCCAGCAGTTTCGTGAAGTCTGGCTACACCTTC
TRBJ2-7	.	TRBV10-3	many	CAISERTVSYEQYF	TGTGCCATCAGTGAGAGGACGGTCTCCTACGAGCAGTACTTC
TRBJ2-7	.	TRBV27	.	CASSLKAEYYEQYF	TGTGCCAGCAGTTTAAAGGCTGAGTACTACGAGCAGTACTTC
TRBJ1-6	.	TRBV9	many	CASSVEDNSPLHF	TGTGCCAGCAGCGTAGAGGATAATTCACCCCTCCACTTT
TRBJ1-1	.	TRBV20-1	many	CSARELGGGNTEAFF	TGCAGTGCTAGAGAACTCGGGGGAGGGAACACTGAAGCTTTCTTT
TRBJ1-5	.	TRBV6-1	.	CASSEARSQQPQHF	TGTGCCAGCAGTGAAGCGCGGAGCCAACAGCCCCAGCATTTT
TRBJ2-5	.	TRBV11-2	many	CASSPQLGIKETQYF	TGTGCCAGCAGTCCTCAGCTCGGGATAAAAGAGACCCAGTACTTC
TRBJ2-5	.	TRBV6-5	.	CASSYKSGETQYF	TGTGCCAGCAGTTACAAGTCGGGAGAGACCCAGTACTTC
TRBJ1-1	.	TRBV18	.	CASSPKAGFPTEAFF	TGTGCCAGCTCACCTAAAGCGGGGTTCCCAACTGAAGCTTTCTTT
TRBJ2-5	.	TRBV24-1	many	CATSDLVRGSQETQYF	TGTGCCACCAGTGATTTGGTCCGGGGCTCCCAAGAGACCCAGTACTTC
TRBJ1-5	.	TRBV4-2	many	CASSQVFSNQPQHF	TGTGCCAGCAGCCAAGTTTTCAGCAATCAGCCCCAGCATTTT
TRBJ2-5	TRBD1	TRBV28	many	CASSDRPGTGSLGTQYF	TGTGCCAGCAGTGACCGTCCCGGGACAGGTTCCTTGGGGACCCAGTACTTC
TRBJ1-6	.	TRBV6-5	many	CASKGTPYNSPLHF	TGTGCCAGCAAGGGGACACCCTATAATTCACCCCTCCACTTT
TRBJ1-2	TRBD1	TRBV11-2	.	CASSFWDSRYNYGYTF	TGTGCCAGCAGCTTCTGGGACAGCCGATATAACTATGGCTACACCTTC
TRBJ2-2	TRBD2	TRBV6-6	many	CASSRPSFGVAGGRGTGELFF	TGTGCCAGCAGCCGACCTTCTTTTGGAGTAGCGGGGGGGCGTGGCACCGGGGAGCTGTTTTTT
TRBJ2-5	.	TRBV11-1	many	CASSPDSVLGTQYF	TGTGCCAGCAGCCCCGACTCGGTTTTAGGGACCCAGTACTTC
TRBJ2-5	TRBD1	TRBV6-1	once	CASKPGQGGEETQYF	TGTGCCAGCAAGCCGGGACAGGGAGGGGAAGAGACCCAGTACTTC
TRBJ1-6	.	TRBV6-2/TRBV6-3	many	CASSYSGPGSPLHF	TGTGCCAGCAGTTACTCAGGCCCGGGTTCACCCCTCCACTTT
TRBJ1-1	.	TRBV6-2/TRBV6-3	.	CAWVDLNTEAFF	TGTGCCTGGGTCGATCTGAACACTGAAGCTTTCTTT
TRBJ2-7	TRBD1	TRBV30	many	CAWSGGEQYF	TGTGCCTGGTCAGGGGGAGAGCAGTACTTC
TRBJ2-5	TRBD2	TRBV11-2	once	CASSFTGGQETQYF	TGTGCCAGCAGCTTTACGGGAGGGCAAGAGACCCAGTACTTC
TRBJ2-5	TRBD2	TRBV7-2	many	CASSSEGLMRETQYF	TGTGCCAGCAGCTCTGAGGGACTAATGCGAGAGACCCAGTACTTC